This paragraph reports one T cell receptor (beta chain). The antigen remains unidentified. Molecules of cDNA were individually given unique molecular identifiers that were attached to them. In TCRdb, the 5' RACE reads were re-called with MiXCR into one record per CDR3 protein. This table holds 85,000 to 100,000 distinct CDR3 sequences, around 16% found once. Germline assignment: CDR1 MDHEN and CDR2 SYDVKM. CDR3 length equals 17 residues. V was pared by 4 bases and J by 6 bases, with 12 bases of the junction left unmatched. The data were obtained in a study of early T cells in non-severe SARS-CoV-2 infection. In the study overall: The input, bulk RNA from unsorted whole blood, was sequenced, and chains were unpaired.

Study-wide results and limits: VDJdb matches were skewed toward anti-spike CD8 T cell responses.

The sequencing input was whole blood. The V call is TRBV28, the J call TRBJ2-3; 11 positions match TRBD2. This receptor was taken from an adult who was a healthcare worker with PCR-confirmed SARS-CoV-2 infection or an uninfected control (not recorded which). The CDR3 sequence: CASSSKLAGVYWDTQYF. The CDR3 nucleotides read TGTGCCAGCAGTTCGAAACTAGCGGGAGTGTATTGGGATACGCAGTATTTT.